This TCR beta chain emerged from a study of regulatory T cells in long-lasting Graves disease. Study results and limitations: Persistent disease samples used TRBV28, TRBJ1-2 and TRBJ2-5 preferentially.

Combining iRepertoire HTBI primers with Arm-PCR of CDR3 regions, the authors built TCR beta libraries. MiXCR was run by TCRdb on the multiplex PCR reads, yielding one entry per CDR3 protein. The sample has roughly 500,000 distinct CDR3 sequences, around 20% seen once. With respect to this clonotype: The antigen is undetermined.

Germline V gene sequence: CDR1 SGHRS, CDR2 YFSETQ. Losses at the gene ends were 4 bases for V and 1 base for J; bases not matched to a gene: 9. The CDR3 extends over 17 amino acids. The time point is: persistent/refractory GD, antithyroid drugs over 5 years with positive TRAb. PBMC RNA was the source of the TCR library. The V gene is TRBV5-1, the J gene TRBJ2-2; 8 positions match TRBD2. The clonotype was recovered from a female donor with Graves disease. Sequenced here: peripheral blood mononuclear cells (PBMCs), sampled when the disease was refractory, from a patient treated with antithyroid drugs. The CDR3 loop is CASSPETSGWNTGELFF. The CDR3, as DNA: TGCGCCAGCAGCCCCGAAACTAGCGGATGGAACACCGGGGAGCTGTTTTTT.